What follows are 22 T cell receptor beta chains derived from one specimen sequenced in a study of cytomegalovirus exposure and HLA in healthy donors. The PCR had 60 Vbeta and 13 Jbeta primers. Libraries were prepared by immunoSEQ multiplex PCR; TCRdb keeps only in-frame clonotypes and omits some of them. The sample lists some 110,000 clones, over 60% occurring once. Sequenced: PBMCs. The receptors come from a man between 60 and 75 years old in good health and CMV-seropositive.

V usage is TRBV11-2 and J usage is TRBJ2-7; TRBD2 aligns across 10 bases. In germline, CDR1 is SGHAT, CDR2 FQNNGV. This CDR3 region has 14 residues. V dropped 1 base and J dropped 6; count of bases not matched to a gene: 3. CDR3 bases: TGTGCCAGCAGCTTAGGACTAGCGGGCCTCGAGCAGTACTTC. It encodes CASSLGLAGLEQYF.

V is TRBV6-1 and J is TRBJ1-6, with 10 bases identical to TRBD1. This CDR3 is 14 amino acids long. The germline V gene encodes CDR1 MNHNS and CDR2 SASEGT. V shed 6 bases, J shed 10 bases, and the junction held 6 bases outside the gene matches. CDR3 DNA sequence: TGTGCCAGCAGCCGGGACAGGGGTATGTCACCCCTCCACTTT. Translation gives CASSRDRGMSPLHF.

The chain carries TRBV7-9 and TRBJ2-5; TRBD1 agrees at 10 bases. J was trimmed by 5 bases and V by 5 bases; bases with no gene match: 11. CDR3 size: 16 residues. Germline values: CDR1 SEHNR, CDR2 FQNEAQ (reference sequence). CDR3 region: CASSNKEDRGWETQYF. The CDR3 DNA follows: TGTGCCAGCAGCAATAAGGAGGACAGGGGGTGGGAGACCCAGTACTTC.

The chain joins TRBV7-9 to TRBJ1-2; weak D call: TRBD1 (6 bases). The V end lost 2 bases, the J end lost 3 bases, and 10 bases lay between the germline ends. CDR3 length equals 14 residues. The V gene's germline CDR1 is SEHNR and CDR2 FQNEAQ (reference sequence). Here the CDR3 reads CASSLQGWDYGYTF. Written as DNA, the CDR3 is TGTGCCAGCAGCTTACAGGGGTGGGACTATGGCTACACCTTC.

The chain uses TRBV6-8 and TRBJ2-7; 9 nucleotides match TRBD1. The CDR3 length is 16 residues. Germline trimming cut 8 bases from V and 7 bases from J; bases unmatched to any gene: 18. Germline CDR1 and CDR2: MNHGY and SAAAGT. The CDR3 reads CASYPVTYRGRGEQYF. Here the CDR3 DNA reads TGTGCCAGCTATCCCGTGACGTACAGGGGGCGCGGGGAGCAGTACTTC.

This clone showed up just once. V usage is TRBV4-3 and J usage is TRBJ1-2; D gene uncertain. V was shortened by 0 bases and J by 4 bases, with 12 bases between the two germline ends. The CDR3 is 15 amino acids. Germline V CDR1 and CDR2: LGHNA, YSLEER. CDR3 in amino acids: CASSQDGSVIYGYTF. CDR3 coding DNA: TGCGCCAGCAGCCAAGATGGCAGCGTTATCTATGGCTACACCTTC.

The CDR3 spells CSFKQGMRPEAFF. CDR3 in DNA: TGCAGCTTCAAACAGGGCATGAGGCCTGAAGCTTTCTTT. J is TRBJ1-1 and V is TRBV29-1; D may be TRBD1 (6 bases). Trimming cost V 8 bases and J 6 bases, with 19 bases left between them. This CDR3 contains 13 residues. CDR1 is SQVTM and CDR2 is ANQGSEA in the germline V gene.

The J gene is TRBJ2-1, the V gene TRBV7-9; the match to TRBD2 covers 11 bases. The germline gives CDR1 SEHNR, CDR2 FQNEAQ (reference sequence). V shed 1 base and J 0 bases; nucleotides not matched to a gene: 5. The CDR3 has 18 residues. The CDR3: CASSLETSGVFSYNEQFF. Here the CDR3 DNA reads TGTGCCAGCAGCTTAGAGACTAGCGGGGTTTTCTCCTACAATGAGCAGTTCTTC.

In nucleotides, the CDR3 is TGTGCCAGCAGAAGGGGGTCGAACTATGGCTACACCTTC. Its protein is CASRRGSNYGYTF. The chain employs TRBV28 and TRBJ1-2; TRBD1 might be the D (6 bases). Germline V gene lookup returns CDR1 MDHEN and CDR2 SYDVKM. The CDR3 totals 13 residues. V was cut by 6 bases and J by 2 bases, with 10 bases left in between.

The rearrangement joins TRBV5-4 to TRBJ2-3, with 9 positions matching TRBD2. Germline values: CDR1 SGHNT, CDR2 YYREEE (reference sequence). J lost 1 base, V lost 0 bases, and 6 bases had no gene match. The CDR3 is 17 residues long. The CDR3 here is CASSLGGGGAGTDTQYF. The CDR3 region has the DNA TGTGCCAGCAGCTTGGGGGGCGGGGGGGCAGGCACAGATACGCAGTATTTT. Full variable domain (missing parts from reference TRBV5-4 and TRBJ2-3): ETGVTQSPTHLIKTRGQQVTLRCSSQSGHNTVSWYQQALGQGPQFIFQYYREEENGRGNFPPRFSGLQFPNYSSELNVNALELDDSALYLCASSLGGGGAGTDTQYFGPGTRLTVL.

The CDR3 here is CASSQERYSTDTQYF. The CDR3 DNA reads as TGCGCCAGCAGCCAAGAGAGGTACTCCACAGATACGCAGTATTTT. The rearrangement links TRBV4-1 to TRBJ2-3; no clear D gene. Germline V gene sequence: CDR1 MGHRA, CDR2 YSYEKL. This CDR3 comprises 15 residues. Trimming pared 0 bases from V and 2 bases from J, leaving 9 bases between.

This clone showed up just a few times. The V gene is TRBV5-6, the J gene TRBJ2-5; TRBD2 is a possible D gene (5 bases). The J call is doubtful: the DNA matches TRBJ2-7 better. CDR1 and CDR2 (germline): SGHDT, YYEEEE. The CDR3 consists of 16 residues. CDR3 bases: TGTGCCAGCAGCCTGCCATCGGGAAGGAGCTCCTACGAGCAGTACTTC. Translated, it gives CASSLPSGRSSYEQYF.

This clone has just a few counts. The chain carries TRBV13 and TRBJ1-2; maybe TRBD1 (6 bases). The CDR3 runs to 13 residues. Trimming stripped 2 bases from V and 8 bases from J, with 12 bases between. The germline gives CDR1 PRHDT, CDR2 FYEKMQ (reference sequence). CDR3 coding DNA: TGTGCCAGCAGCTTATCAGGGGCGTCGGGCTACACCTTC. Residues: CASSLSGASGYTF. The entire variable domain, with the rest obtained from reference TRBV13 and TRBJ1-2, is as follows: AAGVIQSPRHLIKEKRETATLKCYPIPRHDTVYWYQQGPGQDPQFLISFYEKMQSDKGSIPDRFSAQQFSDYHSELNMSSLELGDSALYFCASSLSGASGYTFGSGTRLTVV.

In this sample, this clone turned up a few times. The chain is built from TRBV6-1 and TRBJ1-1; 8 nucleotides match TRBD1. CDR3 length: 13 amino acids. V lost 6 bases to trimming and J lost 6 bases; unmatched junction nucleotides: 6. Per germline, CDR1 MNHNS and CDR2 SASEGT. The CDR3 is CASSGQGRAEAFF. The CDR3 nucleotides are TGTGCCAGCAGCGGACAGGGACGCGCTGAAGCTTTCTTT.

The gene calls are TRBV5-1 and TRBJ2-7, with D tentatively TRBD1 (5 bases). Germline V gene data show CDR1 as SGHRS and CDR2 as YFSETQ. Trimming cost V 4 bases and J 3 bases, with 23 bases left between them. This CDR3 is built from 17 residues. The CDR3 region has the DNA TGCGCCAGCAGCCTCGGCCGTCGGGCAGGGCAAATCTACGAGCAGTACTTC. Its translation: CASSLGRRAGQIYEQYF.

On this clone itself: The junction departs from germline at one end; a sequencing error may be responsible. This rearrangement joins TRBV28 to TRBJ1-4, with 9 bases lining up with TRBD1. This CDR3 comprises 17 residues. Germline-derived CDR1 and CDR2 are MDHEN and SYDVKM. CDR3 residues: CASSLRGTGRLNVKLFF. CDR3 nucleotide sequence: TGTGCCAGCAGTTTAAGGGGGACAGGGCGCCTCAATGTAAAACTGTTTTTT. Based on the CDR3 plus reference TRBV28 and TRBJ1-4, the full variable domain is DVKVTQSSRYLVKRTGEKVFLECVQDMDHENMFWYRQDPGLGLRLIYFSYDVKMKEKGDIPEGYSVSREKKERFSLILESASTNQTSMYLCASSLRGTGRLNVKLFFGSGTQLSVL.

This CDR3 is CASRTLAGGHRETQYF. The DNA for the CDR3 is TGTGCCAGCAGGACACTAGCGGGGGGGCACAGAGAGACCCAGTACTTC. The rearrangement links TRBV2 to TRBJ2-5; 13 bases map to TRBD2. Germline V gene lookup returns CDR1 SNHLY and CDR2 FYNNEI. The CDR3 spans 16 residues. After removal of 6 bases from V and 4 bases from J, the junction contained 8 bases not matched to a gene.

This clone was seen more than once but under ten times. The CDR3: CASSLGPGELFF. The CDR3 region has the DNA TGTGCCAGCAGCTTAGGCCCCGGGGAGCTGTTTTTT. The chain employs TRBV5-4 and TRBJ1-4; D not resolved. The J call may be wrong; the DNA end is better matched by TRBJ2-2. This CDR3 contains 12 residues. Germline V gene sequence: CDR1 SGHNT, CDR2 YYREEE (reference sequence).

The V and J genes are TRBV5-5 and TRBJ2-7; D unclear. The CDR3 length is 14 residues. The germline gives CDR1 SGHKS, CDR2 YYEKEE (reference sequence). Deletions cut 1 base from V and 1 base from J, with 9 bases between. CDR3 residues: CASSLSRISYEQYF. CDR3 nucleotide sequence: TGTGCCAGCAGCTTGTCGCGAATATCCTACGAGCAGTACTTC.

The rearrangement uses TRBV5-1 and TRBJ2-7; 7 bases map to TRBD1. Germline V CDR1 and CDR2: SGHRS, YFSETQ. Trimming cost V 8 bases and J 12 bases; bases outside gene matches: 11. The CDR3 sequence is 11 residues long. CDR3 bases: TGCGCCAGTTTAGAAGGGGGCAAGTGGTACTTC. It translates to CASLEGGKWYF.

This clone was found a few times. The chain couples TRBV5-4 to TRBJ2-3; 7 positions agree with TRBD1. This CDR3 has 13 amino acids. Trimming removed 3 bases from V and 6 bases from J; junction bases left unmatched: 4. Germline V gene sequence: CDR1 SGHNT, CDR2 YYREEE (reference sequence). The CDR3 coding sequence is TGTGCCAGCAGCTCGACAGGGATGGATACGCAGTATTTT. Protein: CASSSTGMDTQYF.

The sample holds a few counts of this clone. The chain joins TRBV5-4 to TRBJ2-7; 8 bases map to TRBD1. This CDR3 has 13 residues. Per the germline V gene, CDR1 is SGHNT and CDR2 is YYREEE (reference sequence). The junction had 2 bases not matched to a gene; V was cut back by 1 base and J by 5 bases. CDR3 loop: CASSLNRGDEQYF. The CDR3 bases are TGTGCCAGCAGCTTGAACAGGGGGGACGAGCAGTACTTC.